This is a list of T cell receptor beta chains from one sample in a study of response to subunit inactivated influenza vaccine. One entry per CDR3 protein, called by TCRdb with MiXCR from the RT-PCR reads. The data hold about 570,000 distinct CDR3 sequences, with about 11% observed a single time. These records were also assigned to another study, of T cells expressing NK-cell markers.

The source material was PBMCs from blood, sampled on the day of vaccination. The receptors stem from a man aged 50 to 59 who received an inactivated influenza vaccine. Both conserved end residues are part of each CDR3.

CATRDRMNTEAFF TRBV24-1
CASSLGPFYEQYF TRBV7-2
CAWYSYNEQFF TRBV30
CASSQALRTGETQYF TRBV4-3
CATSELDGRAGELFF TRBV24-1
CASSPSRTGNTGELFF TRBV28
CASHSTSWAYEQYF TRBV27
CATSDSIPGRNTGELFF TRBV24-1
CASSQERQGNYGYTF TRBV3-1
CSAQGRPNEQFF TRBV20-1
CSASLGLVNTIYF TRBV20-1
CASSSRQYEQYF TRBV7-9
CASTLGRTGELFF TRBV7-9
CASSLALREGVQPQHF TRBV12-3/TRBV12-4
CASSKQGASEAFF TRBV12-3/TRBV12-4
CSFQPSSGNTIYF TRBV29-1
CASSQGQVGTGAQYF TRBV4-2
CTAQGLAGGETETQYF TRBV20-1
CARSSGTFGGQPQHF TRBV5-5
CASADRDYEQYF TRBV16
CASSPFVGPGELFF TRBV11-2
CASSLSGTSGSQPGELFF TRBV5-1
CSASSSGANVLTF TRBV20-1
CAISERSLSGGYTF TRBV10-3
CATSDPPGQSNTGELFF TRBV24-1
CASSLGQVDTEAFF TRBV7-9
CASSAHRELAKNIQYF TRBV5-4
CSARGDRTGQETQYF TRBV20-1
CASSPDPQGNSPLHF TRBV12-3/TRBV12-4
CASSLAVQAEKLFF TRBV7-2
CASSQRMSTDTQYF TRBV6-1
CASSLTANNEQFF TRBV7-8
CATKEDRPLAGGTNEQFF TRBV19
CSARDGGVTSYEQYF TRBV20-1
CASSSGTGGTEQYF TRBV7-9
CASGGQNTGELFF TRBV2
CASSPDRGLHNEQFF TRBV18
CASSETGFYEQYF TRBV5-1
CASSTTGGPQTQYF TRBV28
CASSAPTGRRRNSPLHF TRBV7-2
CASSPKSRGGQSSYNEQFF TRBV14
CASKNSGTGGFGQETQYF TRBV6-1
CASSQGGGVVRGKHSYNEQFF TRBV4-1
CASSLERVETQYF TRBV12-3/TRBV12-4
CSVAHLNYGYTF TRBV29-1
CASSQGSGRRYNEQFF TRBV3-1
CASSVDGTNTGELFF TRBV9
CASSSLVSGGGVEQYF TRBV5-1
CASSYFRRNRSGQGREPYTEAFF TRBV6-2/TRBV6-3
CASKRTASGGDNEQFF TRBV28
CASSQRDPNSPLHF TRBV11-2
CAIRATNPGDSPIHF TRBV10-3
CASSSPGLGEQYF TRBV12-3/TRBV12-4
CASSQSGGGHGELFF TRBV4-3
CASSSVNMGHYEQYF TRBV7-9